This T cell receptor beta chain was sequenced for a study of cytomegalovirus exposure and HLA in healthy donors. At the level of the study: Assignment to the Caucasian-associated ancestry cluster applied to less than 85% of the roughly 400 genotyped donors.

This clone appeared a single time. Germline V gene lookup returns CDR1 MGHRA and CDR2 YSYEKL. There are 13 residues in the CDR3. V was shortened by 2 bases and J by 16 bases, with 18 bases between the two germline ends. Primers included in the PCR were 60 Vbeta and 13 Jbeta primers. Some clones are missing from TCRdb's copy, which holds only in-frame ones; the method was immunoSEQ multiplex PCR. The sample carries some 40,000 clones, 53% recorded once. The sequencing sample was made of PBMCs. This chain connects TRBV4-1 to TRBJ2-1, with D perhaps matching TRBD1 (5 bases). This sequence was found in a woman in her thirties or forties in good health and CMV-seropositive. For the CDR3, the DNA is TGCGCCAGCAGCCAATTACCCAGACAGAAACAATTCTTC. Its protein product is CASSQLPRQKQFF.